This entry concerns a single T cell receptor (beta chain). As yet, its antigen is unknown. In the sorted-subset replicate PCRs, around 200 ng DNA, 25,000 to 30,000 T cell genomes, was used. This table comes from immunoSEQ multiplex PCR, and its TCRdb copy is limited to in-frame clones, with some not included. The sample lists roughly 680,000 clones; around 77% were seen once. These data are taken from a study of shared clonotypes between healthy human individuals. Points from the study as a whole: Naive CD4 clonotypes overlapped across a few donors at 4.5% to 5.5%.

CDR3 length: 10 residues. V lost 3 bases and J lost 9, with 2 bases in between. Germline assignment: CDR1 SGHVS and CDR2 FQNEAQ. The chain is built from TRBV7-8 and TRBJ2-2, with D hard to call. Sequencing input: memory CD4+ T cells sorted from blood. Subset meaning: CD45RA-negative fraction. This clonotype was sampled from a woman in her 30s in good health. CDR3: CASSFRELFF. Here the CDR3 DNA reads TGTGCCAGCAGCTTTCGGGAGCTGTTTTTT.